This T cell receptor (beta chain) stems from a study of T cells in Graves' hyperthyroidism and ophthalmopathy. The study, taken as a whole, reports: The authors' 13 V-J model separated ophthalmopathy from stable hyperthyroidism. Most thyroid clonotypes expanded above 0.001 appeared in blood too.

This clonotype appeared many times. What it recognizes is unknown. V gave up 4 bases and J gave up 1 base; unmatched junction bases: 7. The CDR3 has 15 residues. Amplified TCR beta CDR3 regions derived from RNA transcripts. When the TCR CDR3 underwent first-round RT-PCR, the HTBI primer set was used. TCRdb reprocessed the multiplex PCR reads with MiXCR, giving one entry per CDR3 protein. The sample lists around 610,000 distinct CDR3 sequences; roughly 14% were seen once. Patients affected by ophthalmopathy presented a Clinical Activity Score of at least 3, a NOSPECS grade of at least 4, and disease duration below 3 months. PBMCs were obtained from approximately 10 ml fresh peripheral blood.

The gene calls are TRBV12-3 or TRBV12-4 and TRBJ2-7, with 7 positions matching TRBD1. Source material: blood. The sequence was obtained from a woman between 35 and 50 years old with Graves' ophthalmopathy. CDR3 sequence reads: CASSSPATGSYEQYF. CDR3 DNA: TGTGCCAGCAGTTCCCCGGCGACAGGGTCCTACGAGCAGTACTTC.